These 25 T cell receptor beta chains were all obtained from the same sample, sequenced in a study of T-cell reconstitution after alpha-beta-depleted transplantation in children. The library targeted TCRbeta and was prepared with unique molecular identifiers. TCRdb re-derived calls from the PCR reads in MiXCR, one entry per CDR3 protein. The profile shows 250,000 to 300,000 distinct CDR3 sequences, about 9.4% of them singletons. This sample comprised PBMCs, obtained before TCRalphabeta/CD19-depleted stem cell transplant. The receptors come from a boy younger than two with acute myeloid leukemia, due to receive a stem cell transplant.

This clonotype was recorded many times. The V and J genes are TRBV29-1 and TRBJ2-7, with 7 positions matching TRBD1. The germline gives CDR1 SQVTM, CDR2 ANQGSEA. The CDR3 totals 12 residues. V lost 7 bases, J lost 6 bases, and 9 bases stayed unmatched. CDR3 sequence: CSALRQGGEQYF. The DNA for the CDR3 is TGCAGCGCCCTCAGACAGGGTGGCGAGCAGTACTTC.

This clonotype was counted many times. This chain's CDR3 is CASSPVRNLAKNIQYF. CDR3 in DNA: TGTGCCAGCAGCCCAGTACGGAACCTAGCCAAAAACATTCAGTACTTC. The rearrangement links TRBV7-8 to TRBJ2-4; D remains ambiguous. This CDR3 region has 16 residues. V dropped 5 bases and J dropped 0 bases, with 14 bases sitting between them. Germline V CDR1 and CDR2: SGHVS, FQNEAQ. The variable domain in full, completed from reference TRBV7-8 and TRBJ2-4, reads GAGVSQSPRYKVAKRGQDVALRCDPISGHVSLFWYQQALGQGPEFLTYFQNEAQLDKSGLPSDRFFAERPEGSVSTLKIQRTQQEDSAVYLCASSPVRNLAKNIQYFGAGTRLSVL.

The gene calls are TRBV7-8 and TRBJ2-3, with 10 bases fitting TRBD2. Trimming removed 3 bases from V and 0 bases from J; junction bases left unmatched: 6. This CDR3 spans 17 amino acids. The germline CDR1 and CDR2 sequences are SGHVS and FQNEAQ. In nucleotides, the CDR3 is TGTGCCAGCAGCTTTCTAGCGGGGGTTACTAGCACAGATACGCAGTATTTT. Its translation is CASSFLAGVTSTDTQYF.

The chain combines TRBV6-1 with TRBJ2-7, with 9 bases fitting TRBD2. CDR3 length equals 19 residues. CDR1 and CDR2 (germline): MNHNS, SASEGT. Trimming removed 4 bases from V and 5 bases from J; junction bases left unmatched: 21. CDR3 amino acids: CASSGLYAFGLAGFHEQYF. DNA for the CDR3: TGTGCCAGCAGTGGGCTATATGCGTTCGGCCTAGCGGGGTTCCACGAGCAGTACTTC.

This clonotype was picked up a small number of times. This rearrangement joins TRBV2 to TRBJ2-7; D call uncertain. The germline V and J ends were trimmed by 7 bases and 9 bases, with 19 bases remaining between them. Germline V gene sequence: CDR1 SNHLY, CDR2 FYNNEI. The length of the CDR3 is 13 residues. The CDR3 DNA follows: TGTGCCAGCACCACTGACTGGGTTCTCGGGCAGTACTTC. Protein: CASTTDWVLGQYF.

This clonotype was counted ten times or more. J is TRBJ1-2 and V is TRBV7-9; the match to TRBD1 covers 11 bases. There are 16 residues in the CDR3. CDR1 SEHNR and CDR2 FQNEAQ come from the germline V gene (reference sequence). V shed 3 bases and J 4 bases; nucleotides not matched to a gene: 7. CDR3 in DNA: TGTGCCAGCAGCTTCCCAGGGACAGGGGGTTCCTATGGCTACACCTTC. This codes for CASSFPGTGGSYGYTF.

The sample holds many counts of this clonotype. This chain connects TRBV5-1 to TRBJ1-3; perhaps TRBD1 as D (5 bases). The length of the CDR3 is 16 residues. The ends were cut back, 3 bases at V and 2 bases at J, with 15 bases in the middle. Germline V CDR1 and CDR2: SGHRS, YFSETQ. The CDR3 nucleotides read TGCGCCAGCAGCTCGGCAACCCGGGACCCTGGAAACACCATATATTTT. Translating it yields CASSSATRDPGNTIYF.

In its sample, this clonotype was seen a few times. The rearrangement links TRBV3-1 to TRBJ2-1; 10 positions agree with TRBD2. Germline CDR1 LGHDT, CDR2 YNNKEL (reference sequence). This CDR3 is built from 17 residues. The V gene end was trimmed by 1 base and the J gene end by 6 bases; junction bases not matched to a gene: 9. DNA for the CDR3: TGTGCCAGCAGCCAAGTAACAGCGGGAGGGCCGGGCAATGAGCAGTTCTTC. Amino acid sequence: CASSQVTAGGPGNEQFF.

This clonotype was seen only a few times. This chain joins TRBV6-2 or TRBV6-3 and TRBJ2-7; 10 bases are shared with TRBD1. Germline V gene lookup returns CDR1 MNHEY and CDR2 SVGEGT. The trim removed 2 bases at V and 2 bases at J, leaving 6 bases unmatched. The CDR3 runs to 16 residues. The CDR3 protein is CASSYPDRGGPYEQYF. The DNA for the CDR3 is TGTGCCAGCAGTTACCCGGACAGGGGGGGACCCTACGAGCAGTACTTC.

This clonotype has at least ten counts. The chain uses TRBV28 and TRBJ1-5; 7 bases are shared with TRBD1. Unmatched junction bases numbered 8, after V lost 3 bases and J lost 3 bases. Germline-derived CDR1 and CDR2 are MDHEN and SYDVKM. The CDR3 sequence is 16 residues long. CDR3 sequence (DNA): TGTGCCAGCAGTTTCAGGGGGAGAGGGGACAATCAGCCCCAGCATTTT. It is translated as CASSFRGRGDNQPQHF.

This clonotype was seen at least ten times. A junction boundary mismatches the germline segment, possibly from a read error. J is TRBJ2-5 and V is TRBV29-1; weak D call: TRBD2 (6 bases). Germline V CDR1 and CDR2: SQVTM, ANQGSEA. The CDR3 runs 13 residues. The CDR3 nucleotides read TGCAGCGTTGGGGGAGGTCTTCAAGGGACCCAGTACTTC. This gives the protein CSVGGGLQGTQYF.

V usage is TRBV19 and J usage is TRBJ2-5, with 9 bases that match TRBD2. The CDR3 runs 16 residues. In germline, CDR1 is LNHDA, CDR2 SQIVND (reference sequence). V shed 6 bases and J 4 bases; nucleotides not matched to a gene: 12. The CDR3 protein is CASSTGWAGGRETQYF. The CDR3 coding sequence is TGTGCCAGTAGCACCGGCTGGGCGGGAGGGAGAGAGACCCAGTACTTC.

The chain carries TRBV6-5 and TRBJ2-3; 7 nucleotides align to TRBD2. CDR3 length equals 16 residues. Germline CDR1 and CDR2: MNHEY and SVGAGI. Losses at the gene ends were 2 bases for V and 2 bases for J; bases not matched to a gene: 7. Here the CDR3 reads CASSYQREPLTDTQYF. CDR3 sequence (DNA): TGTGCCAGCAGTTACCAGCGGGAACCCCTCACAGATACGCAGTATTTT.

The chain recombines TRBV12-3 or TRBV12-4 with TRBJ2-7; TRBD2 matches at 12 bases. J was trimmed by 6 bases and V by 4 bases; bases with no gene match: 7. The CDR3 sequence is 15 residues long. CDR3 loop: CASSYLAGGPGEQYF. The CDR3 bases are TGTGCCAGCAGTTACCTAGCGGGGGGGCCGGGCGAGCAGTACTTC.

The rearrangement links TRBV11-2 to TRBJ1-6; no definite D call. In germline, CDR1 is SGHAT, CDR2 FQNNGV. CDR3 length: 15 amino acids. V lost 0 bases, J lost 7 bases, and 10 bases lay in between. CDR3 sequence (DNA): TGTGCCAGCAGCTTAGATTCGGGTGACAATTCACCCCTCCACTTT. Residues: CASSLDSGDNSPLHF.

This clonotype has only a few counts. V gene TRBV20-1 combines with J gene TRBJ1-2; 7 nucleotides agree with TRBD1. Per germline, CDR1 DFQATT and CDR2 SNEGSKA (reference sequence). This CDR3 is built from 14 residues. V shed 1 base, J shed 5 bases, and the junction held 7 bases outside the gene matches. CDR3 region: CSARGPTGDYGYTF. The DNA for the CDR3 is TGCAGTGCTAGAGGCCCCACAGGGGATTATGGCTACACCTTC.

This clonotype was detected ten times or more. V and J are TRBV12-3 or TRBV12-4 and TRBJ2-1; D remains ambiguous. V lost 1 base, J lost 6 bases, and 13 bases lay in between. The CDR3 has 15 residues. CDR3 amino acids: CASSLGSRSPNEQFF. The CDR3 nucleotides are TGTGCCAGCAGTTTAGGTAGCCGTAGCCCCAATGAGCAGTTCTTC.

This clonotype was detected many times. This sequence joins TRBV5-1 and TRBJ2-3; 10 positions agree with TRBD2. The CDR3 totals 16 residues. V was pared by 0 bases and J by 4 bases, with 5 bases of the junction left unmatched. Germline CDR1 SGHRS, CDR2 YFSETQ. In DNA, the CDR3 is TGCGCCAGCAGCTTGGGCGCTAGCGGGAGTCCAGATACGCAGTATTTT. Translated, it gives CASSLGASGSPDTQYF.

Details on this clonotype: The junction departs from the called germline gene at one end, perhaps through a read error. The chain joins TRBV20-1 to TRBJ2-7; 10 bases fit TRBD2. The CDR3 spans 17 residues. CDR1 DFQATT and CDR2 SNEGSKA come from the germline V gene (reference sequence). For the CDR3, the DNA is TGCTGTGCTAGAGATATGTCTAGCGGGGGACTACCCTACGAGCAGTACTTC. Translating it yields CCARDMSSGGLPYEQYF.

In this sample, this clonotype turned up many times. V gene TRBV7-2 combines with J gene TRBJ2-5, with 14 bases identical to TRBD2. This CDR3 spans 16 amino acids. The V gene's germline CDR1 is SGHTA and CDR2 FQGNSA. Trimming took 1 base from V and 6 from J; bases not matched to a gene: 4. The CDR3 DNA follows: TGTGCCAGCAGCTTAGAGACTAGCGGGAGGGCCAAGACCCAGTACTTC. It codes for CASSLETSGRAKTQYF. Full variable domain (missing parts from reference TRBV7-2 and TRBJ2-5): GAGVSQSPSNKVTEKGKDVELRCDPISGHTALYWYRQSLGQGLEFLIYFQGNSAPDKSGLPSDRFSAERTGGSVSTLTIQRTQQEDSAVYLCASSLETSGRAKTQYFGPGTRLLVL.

This clonotype has only a few counts. V is TRBV18 and J is TRBJ2-7, with unresolved D. V was clipped by 1 base and J by 7 bases, with 17 bases between them. The CDR3 consists of 15 residues. CDR1 is KGHSH and CDR2 is LQKENI in the germline V gene. In DNA form, the CDR3 reads TGTGCCAGCTCACCACTCTCTGGACGGTCTGAGGAGCAGTACTTC. Translation: CASSPLSGRSEEQYF.

The sample holds a few counts of this clonotype. The chain links TRBV20-1 to TRBJ2-1; 13 nucleotides match TRBD2. The CDR3 is 18 residues long. The V segment lost 1 base and the J segment 4 bases; nucleotides outside the gene matches: 10. CDR1 and CDR2 from the germline V gene are DFQATT and SNEGSKA (reference sequence). The CDR3, as DNA: TGCAGTGCTAGAGTTATTTGGGCACTAGCGGGAGGGTACAATGAGCAGTTCTTC. Amino acid sequence: CSARVIWALAGGYNEQFF.

This clonotype was seen repeatedly, ten times or more. The V and J genes are TRBV28 and TRBJ2-7; tentatively, D is TRBD1 or TRBD2 (8 bases each). From germline, CDR1 is MDHEN and CDR2 SYDVKM. With 2 bases removed from V and 0 bases from J, the gap between germline ends came to 17 bases. The CDR3 runs to 17 residues. The CDR3: CASSLQGAGGASYEQYF. CDR3 DNA: TGTGCCAGCAGTTTACAGGGGGCGGGGGGAGCCTCCTACGAGCAGTACTTC.

This clonotype was seen ten or more times. The rearrangement links TRBV7-8 to TRBJ2-5; 7 bases align to TRBD1. Germline V lookup: CDR1 SGHVS, CDR2 FQNEAQ. V lost 4 bases to trimming and J lost 3 bases; unmatched junction nucleotides: 5. The CDR3 length is 14 residues. CDR3 sequence reads: CASSSGTVEETQYF. CDR3 in DNA: TGTGCCAGCAGCTCAGGGACAGTCGAAGAGACCCAGTACTTC.

This clonotype came up many times. The V and J genes are TRBV27 and TRBJ1-1; maybe TRBD1 (5 bases). This CDR3 region has 14 residues. V was clipped by 2 bases and J by 8 bases, with 15 bases between them. In germline, CDR1 is MNHEY, CDR2 SMNVEV (reference sequence). The CDR3 reads CASSLNWGGKEAFF. The DNA for the CDR3 is TGTGCCAGCAGTTTAAATTGGGGGGGAAAGGAAGCTTTCTTT.